This entry concerns a single T cell receptor beta chain. Its antigen is as yet unknown. Germline V lookup: CDR1 MGHRA, CDR2 YSYEKL. Trimming took off 5 bases at V and 4 bases at J, with 21 bases between the two ends. The CDR3 extends over 17 amino acids. This specimen belongs to a study of vaccination and CD4 T cells after COVID-19. The Oncomine TCR Beta short-read assay sequenced DNA from cultured CD4+ T cells. Each CDR3 protein gets one entry after TCRdb re-called the PCR reads with MiXCR. The table has some 11,000 distinct CDR3 sequences, 60% to 80% seen once. This sample's treatment: approximately 9-day PBMC culture with coronavirus spike peptide pools or control peptides (ViraFEST assay). US Alpha, Beta and Delta variants postdated the positive PCR dates, which ran from March to December 2020.

The TCR comes from a human donor who had recovered from COVID-19. The chain joins TRBV4-1 to TRBJ2-1; D is perhaps TRBD1 or TRBD2 (5 bases each). Sequencing used CD4+ T cells from blood, cultured in vitro. This CDR3 is CASSSSPVGVSYNEQFF. The CDR3 bases are TGCGCCAGCAGCTCCTCCCCCGTGGGGGTGAGTTACAATGAGCAGTTCTTC.